The rows below give T cell receptor beta chains drawn from one sample of a study of blood T cell repertoires in COVID-19. The assay was immunoSEQ multiplex PCR, and TCRdb's table has in-frame clones only and misses some. The data show more than 200,000 clones, 70% to 85% seen once. Sequencing was done on a sample of peripheral blood. The origin of the receptors is a man older than 75 with acute or convalescent COVID-19. Each CDR3 is given with its conserved first and last residue. The order of the fields is J gene, D gene, V gene, clone size, CDR3 protein, CDR3 DNA. D genes are given only for firm matches. Size values are once, few and many counts, or a class for expanded clones, and some rows have none.

j_call: TRBJ2-2
d_call: TRBD2
v_call: TRBV11-1
clone_size: NA
cdr3_aa: CASSFLAGTGELFF
cdr3_nt: TGTGCCAGCAGCTTTTTAGCGGGGACCGGGGAGCTGTTTTTT

j_call: TRBJ2-1
d_call: TRBD1
v_call: TRBV24-1
clone_size: once
cdr3_aa: CATSDWGGQGANNEQFF
cdr3_nt: TGTGCCACCAGTGATTGGGGAGGCCAGGGGGCGAATAATGAGCAGTTCTTC

j_call: TRBJ1-1
d_call: NA
v_call: TRBV5-1
clone_size: few
cdr3_aa: CASSLLGGNTEAFF
cdr3_nt: TGCGCCAGCAGCTTACTAGGGGGGAACACTGAAGCTTTCTTT

j_call: TRBJ1-3
d_call: NA
v_call: TRBV7-9
clone_size: NA
cdr3_aa: CASSPLGTGNTIYF
cdr3_nt: TGTGCCAGCAGCCCCCTAGGAACCGGAAACACCATATATTTT

j_call: TRBJ2-3
d_call: NA
v_call: TRBV5-6
clone_size: NA
cdr3_aa: CASSLDGLSTDTQYF
cdr3_nt: TGTGCCAGCAGCTTGGACGGACTTAGCACAGATACGCAGTATTTT

j_call: TRBJ2-2
d_call: NA
v_call: TRBV5-8
clone_size: few
cdr3_aa: CASSLWTATGELFF
cdr3_nt: TGTGCCAGCAGCTTGTGGACAGCCACCGGGGAGCTGTTTTTT

j_call: TRBJ1-6
d_call: NA
v_call: TRBV2
clone_size: NA
cdr3_aa: CASSLRNNSPLHF
cdr3_nt: TGTGCCAGCAGTCTCAGGAATAATTCACCCCTCCACTTT

j_call: TRBJ2-3
d_call: TRBD1
v_call: TRBV7-8
clone_size: NA
cdr3_aa: CASSPRLRDRGRFSTDTQYF
cdr3_nt: TGTGCCAGCAGCCCCCGCCTCCGGGACAGGGGGCGCTTCTCCACAGATACGCAGTATTTT

j_call: TRBJ2-4
d_call: NA
v_call: TRBV14
clone_size: NA
cdr3_aa: CASSQDSTGWAIQYF
cdr3_nt: TGTGCCAGCAGCCAAGATAGTACAGGGTGGGCCATTCAGTACTTC

j_call: TRBJ2-7
d_call: TRBD2
v_call: TRBV5-1
clone_size: NA
cdr3_aa: CASSLPLAGSGEQYF
cdr3_nt: TGCGCCAGCAGCTTGCCACTAGCGGGCAGTGGGGAGCAGTACTTC

j_call: TRBJ2-7
d_call: NA
v_call: TRBV28
clone_size: few
cdr3_aa: CASSSLEAYEQYF
cdr3_nt: TGTGCCAGCAGTTCCCTGGAGGCGTACGAGCAGTACTTC

j_call: TRBJ1-4
d_call: NA
v_call: TRBV29-1
clone_size: NA
cdr3_aa: CSGRTGINEKLFF
cdr3_nt: TGCAGCGGGAGGACGGGGATTAATGAAAAACTGTTTTTT

j_call: TRBJ1-4
d_call: NA
v_call: TRBV28
clone_size: NA
cdr3_aa: CASRDNPRKLFF
cdr3_nt: TGTGCCAGCAGGGACAACCCGCGGAAACTGTTTTTT

j_call: TRBJ2-1
d_call: TRBD2
v_call: TRBV3-1/TRBV3-2
clone_size: NA
cdr3_aa: CASSQGGGNNEQFF
cdr3_nt: TGTGCCAGCAGCCAGGGCGGGGGGAACAATGAGCAGTTCTTC

j_call: TRBJ2-3
d_call: NA
v_call: TRBV18
clone_size: NA
cdr3_aa: CASSPRTLDEDTQYF
cdr3_nt: TGTGCCAGCTCACCTCGTACGCTAGACGAGGATACGCAGTATTTT

j_call: TRBJ2-7
d_call: NA
v_call: TRBV5-1
clone_size: NA
cdr3_aa: CASSLGDITYEQYF
cdr3_nt: TGCGCCAGCAGCTTGGGGGACATTACCTACGAGCAGTACTTC

j_call: TRBJ2-3
d_call: TRBD1
v_call: TRBV5-8
clone_size: NA
cdr3_aa: CASSLVTGGKQYF
cdr3_nt: TGTGCCAGCAGCTTGGTAACAGGGGGTAAGCAGTATTTT

j_call: TRBJ1-4
d_call: TRBD1
v_call: TRBV7-9
clone_size: NA
cdr3_aa: CASSLRGQTTNEKLFF
cdr3_nt: TGTGCCAGCAGTCTAAGGGGGCAGACAACTAATGAAAAACTGTTTTTT

j_call: TRBJ2-7
d_call: NA
v_call: TRBV7-2
clone_size: NA
cdr3_aa: CASSLAAAGAPYEQYF
cdr3_nt: TGTGCCAGCAGCTTAGCGGCGGCAGGGGCCCCCTACGAGCAGTACTTC

j_call: TRBJ2-1
d_call: NA
v_call: TRBV25-1
clone_size: NA
cdr3_aa: CATGQYNEQFF
cdr3_nt: TGTGCCACCGGACAGTACAATGAGCAGTTCTTC

j_call: TRBJ2-7
d_call: NA
v_call: TRBV19
clone_size: NA
cdr3_aa: CASSHNRVGAYEQYF
cdr3_nt: TGTGCCAGTAGTCATAACAGGGTAGGTGCGTACGAGCAGTACTTC

j_call: TRBJ1-5
d_call: TRBD1
v_call: TRBV28
clone_size: NA
cdr3_aa: CASGQASSNQPQHF
cdr3_nt: TGTGCCAGCGGACAGGCTTCAAGCAATCAGCCCCAGCATTTT

j_call: TRBJ1-3
d_call: TRBD1
v_call: TRBV2
clone_size: NA
cdr3_aa: CASRTGSLNTIYF
cdr3_nt: TGTGCCAGCAGGACAGGGAGCTTGAACACCATATATTTT

j_call: TRBJ1-2
d_call: NA
v_call: TRBV13
clone_size: NA
cdr3_aa: CASSFRTNANYGYTF
cdr3_nt: TGTGCCAGCAGCTTCCGGACAAACGCCAACTATGGCTACACCTTC

j_call: TRBJ1-3
d_call: NA
v_call: TRBV2
clone_size: NA
cdr3_aa: CASRQAGNTIYF
cdr3_nt: TGTGCCAGCAGGCAGGCTGGAAACACCATATATTTT

j_call: TRBJ2-2
d_call: TRBD1
v_call: TRBV28
clone_size: NA
cdr3_aa: CASRATGSRNTGELFF
cdr3_nt: TGTGCCAGCAGAGCGACAGGGAGTAGGAACACCGGGGAGCTGTTTTTT

j_call: TRBJ2-1
d_call: TRBD1
v_call: TRBV5-4
clone_size: NA
cdr3_aa: CASSETGDFYNEQFF
cdr3_nt: TGTGCCAGCAGCGAGACAGGGGATTTCTACAATGAGCAGTTCTTC

j_call: TRBJ2-7
d_call: TRBD1
v_call: TRBV30
clone_size: NA
cdr3_aa: CAWSVGQGSYEQYF
cdr3_nt: TGTGCCTGGAGTGTCGGACAGGGTTCCTACGAGCAGTACTTC

j_call: TRBJ1-4
d_call: NA
v_call: TRBV28
clone_size: NA
cdr3_aa: CASSLIGGNEKLFF
cdr3_nt: TGTGCCAGCAGTTTAATCGGAGGGAACGAAAAACTGTTTTTT

j_call: TRBJ1-6
d_call: TRBD1
v_call: TRBV19
clone_size: NA
cdr3_aa: CASTWRTGIDSPLHF
cdr3_nt: TGTGCCAGTACCTGGAGGACAGGGATAGATTCACCCCTCCACTTT